This passage covers 8 T cell receptor beta chains from one sample sequenced in a study of blood T cell repertoires in COVID-19. Measured with immunoSEQ multiplex PCR; TCRdb has only the in-frame clones, and not every one. The profile shows roughly 360,000 clones, approximately 80% of them singletons. The sequenced sample consisted of peripheral blood. The source is a human donor with acute or convalescent COVID-19. The donor label of this sample is uncertain.

The chain combines TRBV27 with TRBJ2-1; 7 positions agree with TRBD1. V shed 5 bases, J shed 7 bases, and the junction held 5 bases outside the gene matches. The CDR3 contains 13 residues. Germline V gene lookup returns CDR1 MNHEY and CDR2 SMNVEV (reference sequence). The CDR3 DNA reads TGTGCCAGCAGTGGGCACAGGGGAAATGAGCAGTTCTTC. The encoded protein is CASSGHRGNEQFF.

This clone turned up a few times. The genes are TRBV6-5 and TRBJ1-2, with 9 nucleotides matching TRBD1. CDR3 length: 14 amino acids. The V gene end was trimmed by 5 bases and the J gene end by 7 bases; junction bases not matched to a gene: 8. Germline loops: CDR1 MNHEY, CDR2 SVGAGI. CDR3 bases: TGTGCCAGCAGTCACCAAGGGACAGGGCTTGGCTACACCTTC. Its translation: CASSHQGTGLGYTF.

The rearrangement joins TRBV18 to TRBJ1-6; TRBD1 is a possible D gene (6 bases). The V end lost 6 bases, the J end lost 5 bases, and 14 bases lay between the germline ends. The CDR3 runs to 15 residues. Germline values: CDR1 KGHSH, CDR2 LQKENI. For the CDR3, the DNA is TGTGCCAGCTCTGGTAACAGGGCCGATAATTCACCCCTCCACTTT. This codes for CASSGNRADNSPLHF.

The chain joins TRBV28 to TRBJ2-7, with no clear D. This CDR3 is built from 15 residues. Trimming took 9 bases from V and 0 from J, leaving 18 bases between them. Germline V lookup: CDR1 MDHEN, CDR2 SYDVKM. CDR3 nucleotide sequence: TGTGCCAGAATTGAGGCGCCTGTCTCCTCCTACGAGCAGTACTTC. It is translated as CARIEAPVSSYEQYF.

The rearrangement uses TRBV7-9 and TRBJ1-1, with TRBD1 matching over 10 bases. This CDR3 has 15 amino acids. From germline, CDR1 is SEHNR and CDR2 FQNEAQ (reference sequence). V lost 1 base and J lost 3; bases outside the gene matches: 2. The CDR3 DNA sequence: TGTGCCAGCAGCTTAGGCGGGACAGGGGACACTGAAGCTTTCTTT. Protein: CASSLGGTGDTEAFF.

The genes are TRBV19 and TRBJ2-4; 7 bases align to TRBD1. CDR1 and CDR2 (germline): LNHDA, SQIVND (reference sequence). The CDR3 spans 13 residues. V was clipped by 5 bases and J by 9 bases; unmatched bases: 7. The CDR3 region is CASSVDRLRIQYF. CDR3 bases: TGTGCCAGTAGTGTGGACAGGTTGCGCATTCAGTACTTC.

The chain joins TRBV7-9 to TRBJ1-2, with TRBD1 identical over 8 bases. Germline V gene data show CDR1 as SEHNR and CDR2 as FQNEAQ (reference sequence). With 6 bases clipped from V and 8 bases from J, the junction kept 5 bases outside the gene matches. This CDR3 has 12 amino acids. CDR3 coding DNA: TGTGCCAGCAGTAGCGGACAGGGCGGCTACACCTTC. It encodes CASSSGQGGYTF.

This rearrangement joins TRBV24-1 to TRBJ2-1; 8 bases fit TRBD2. With V trimmed by 5 bases and J by 4 bases, 18 bases remained unmatched. This CDR3 region has 19 residues. Germline V gene lookup returns CDR1 KGHDR and CDR2 SFDVKD. The CDR3 protein is CATSAGAGVKNSFYNEQFF. The CDR3 nucleotides read TGTGCCACCAGTGCGGGAGCGGGAGTTAAGAACTCCTTTTACAATGAGCAGTTCTTC.